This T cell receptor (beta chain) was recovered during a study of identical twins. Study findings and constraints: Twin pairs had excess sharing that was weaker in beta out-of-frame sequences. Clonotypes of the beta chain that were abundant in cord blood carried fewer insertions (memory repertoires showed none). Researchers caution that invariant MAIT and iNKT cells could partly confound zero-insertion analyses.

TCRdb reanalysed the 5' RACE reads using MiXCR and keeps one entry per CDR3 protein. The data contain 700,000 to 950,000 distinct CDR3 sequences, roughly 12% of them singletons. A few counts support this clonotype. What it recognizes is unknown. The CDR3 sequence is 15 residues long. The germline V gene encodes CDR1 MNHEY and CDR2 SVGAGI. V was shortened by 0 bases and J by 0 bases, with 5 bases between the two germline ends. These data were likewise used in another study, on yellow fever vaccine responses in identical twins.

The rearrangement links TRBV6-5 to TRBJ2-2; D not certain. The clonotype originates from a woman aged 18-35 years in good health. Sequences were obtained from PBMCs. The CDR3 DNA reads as TGTGCCAGCAGTTACTCGACGTCGAACACCGGGGAGCTGTTTTTT. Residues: CASSYSTSNTGELFF.